This is a list of T cell receptor beta chains from one sample in a study of patients and donors after allogeneic stem cell transplantation. TCRdb re-analysed the RT-PCR reads in MiXCR, keeping a single row per CDR3 protein. In the table there are 200,000 to 250,000 distinct CDR3 sequences, over 12% of which are singletons. What was sequenced was blood, either unsorted or a sorted T cell fraction (not recorded which). The receptors shown here come from a human donor who was either an allogeneic HSCT recipient or a stem cell or donor lymphocyte infusion donor (not recorded which). It is not recorded whose cells these are; they may come from a transplant donor. The CDR3 runs from the conserved cysteine through the conserved F or W. D genes are given only for firm matches. For some rows the clone size is stated as once, few or many, or as a class when expanded; others skip it.

v_gene	d_gene	len	abundance	j_gene	CDR3aa	CDR3nt
TRBV29-1	TRBD1	15	many	TRBJ1-2	CSGSKAGGAKNGYTF	TGCAGCGGGTCGAAGGCAGGGGGCGCAAAAAATGGCTACACCTTC
TRBV2	.	14	.	TRBJ2-1	CASTQEGSRFEQFF	TGTGCCAGCACCCAAGAGGGCTCCCGATTTGAGCAGTTCTTC
TRBV11-1	TRBD2	16	few	TRBJ2-1	CASSLVATSGRDGQFF	TGTGCCAGCAGCTTAGTGGCGACTAGCGGGAGAGATGGGCAGTTCTTC
TRBV5-4	TRBD2	16	few	TRBJ2-2	CASSPKGLAGTGELFF	TGTGCCAGCAGCCCTAAGGGACTAGCGGGCACCGGGGAGCTGTTTTTT
TRBV20-1	.	16	many	TRBJ2-3	CSAAGTSPLGRDTQYF	TGCAGTGCAGCCGGGACTTCCCCTTTGGGGAGAGATACGCAGTATTTT
TRBV7-2	.	14	few	TRBJ1-2	CASSLPTKVYGYTF	TGTGCCAGCAGCTTACCTACAAAAGTCTATGGCTACACCTTC
TRBV12-3/TRBV12-4	.	13	.	TRBJ2-5	CASSFDRLQTQYF	TGTGCCAGCAGTTTTGACAGGCTTCAGACCCAGTACTTC
TRBV5-6	.	13	.	TRBJ2-3	CASSFKSTDTQYF	TGTGCCAGCTCCTTTAAAAGTACAGATACGCAGTATTTT
TRBV6-1	TRBD2	16	many	TRBJ2-1	CASSEQASGSYNEQFF	TGTGCCAGCAGTGAACAGGCTAGCGGGAGTTACAATGAGCAGTTCTTC
TRBV2	.	12	.	TRBJ2-7	CASTEVSYEQYF	TGTGCCAGCACGGAAGTCTCCTACGAGCAGTACTTC